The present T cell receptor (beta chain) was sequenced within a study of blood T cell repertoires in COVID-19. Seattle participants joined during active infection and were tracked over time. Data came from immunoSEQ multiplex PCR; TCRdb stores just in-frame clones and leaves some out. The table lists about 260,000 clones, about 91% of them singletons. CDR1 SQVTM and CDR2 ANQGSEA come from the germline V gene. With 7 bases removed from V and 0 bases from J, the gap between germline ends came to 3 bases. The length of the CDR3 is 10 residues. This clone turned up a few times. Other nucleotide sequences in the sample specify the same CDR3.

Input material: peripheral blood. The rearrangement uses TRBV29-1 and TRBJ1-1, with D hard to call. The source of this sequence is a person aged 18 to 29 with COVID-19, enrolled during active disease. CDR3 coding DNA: TGCAGCGCCTTGAACACTGAAGCTTTCTTT. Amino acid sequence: CSALNTEAFF.